This TCR beta chain originates from a study of T-cell reconstitution after alpha-beta-depleted transplantation in children. To note about this clonotype: The antigen remains unidentified.

J gave up 6 bases and V 0 bases, and 14 bases lay outside the gene matches. CDR3 length: 16 amino acids. Germline loops: CDR1 DFQATT, CDR2 SNEGSKA (reference sequence). General study findings and limits: Newly made T cells mostly supplied T-cell counts and diversity one year after transplant. High day-60 TCRbeta diversity in some patients came from surviving recipient T cells and thymic progenitors. About two months after transplant, alpha-beta T cells reportedly came from several hundred expanded graft clones.

Unique molecular identifiers tagged the TCRbeta library. TCRdb reprocessed the PCR reads with MiXCR, giving one entry per CDR3 protein. Among 530,000 or so distinct CDR3 sequences listed, over 20% were seen once. The clonotype originates from a boy under two years old with Wiskott-Aldrich syndrome, due to receive a stem cell transplant. Sequences were derived from PBMCs, sampled before TCRalphabeta/CD19-depleted stem cell transplant. The rearrangement joins TRBV20-1 to TRBJ2-7; TRBD1 aligns across 7 bases. CDR3 sequence: CSARDIGGGPFGEQYF. In nucleotides, the CDR3 is TGCAGTGCTAGAGATATAGGGGGCGGCCCCTTTGGCGAGCAGTACTTC.